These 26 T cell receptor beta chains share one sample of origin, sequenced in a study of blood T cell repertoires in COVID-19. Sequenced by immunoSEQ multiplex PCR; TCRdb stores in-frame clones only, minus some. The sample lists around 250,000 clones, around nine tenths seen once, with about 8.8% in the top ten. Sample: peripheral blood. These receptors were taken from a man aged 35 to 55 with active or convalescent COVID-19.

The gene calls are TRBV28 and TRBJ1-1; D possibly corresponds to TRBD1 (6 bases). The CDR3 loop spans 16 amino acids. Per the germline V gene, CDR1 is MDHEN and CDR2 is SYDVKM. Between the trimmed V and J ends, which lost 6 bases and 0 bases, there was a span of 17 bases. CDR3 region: CASRLPTTGVNTEAFF. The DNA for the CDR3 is TGTGCCAGCAGACTTCCGACGACAGGAGTGAACACTGAAGCTTTCTTT.

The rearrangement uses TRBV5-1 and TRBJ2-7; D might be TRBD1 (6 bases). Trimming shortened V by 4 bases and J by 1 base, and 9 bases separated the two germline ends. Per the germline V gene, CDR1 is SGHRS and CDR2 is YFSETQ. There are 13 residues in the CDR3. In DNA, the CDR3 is TGCGCCAGCAGCATTACAGGGTCCTACGAGCAGTACTTC. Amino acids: CASSITGSYEQYF.

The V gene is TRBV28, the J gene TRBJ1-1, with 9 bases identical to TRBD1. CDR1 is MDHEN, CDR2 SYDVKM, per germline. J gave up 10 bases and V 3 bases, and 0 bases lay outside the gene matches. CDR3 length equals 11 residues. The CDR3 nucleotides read TGTGCCAGCAGTTTGACAGGGGGAGCTTTCTTT. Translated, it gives CASSLTGGAFF.

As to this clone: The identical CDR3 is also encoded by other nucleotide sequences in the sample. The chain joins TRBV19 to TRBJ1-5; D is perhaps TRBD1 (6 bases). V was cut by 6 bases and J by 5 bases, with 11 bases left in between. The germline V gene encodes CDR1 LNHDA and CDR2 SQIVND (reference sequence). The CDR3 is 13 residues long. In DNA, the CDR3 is TGTGCCAGTAGCATGGACAGAGATCAGCCCCAGCATTTT. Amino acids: CASSMDRDQPQHF. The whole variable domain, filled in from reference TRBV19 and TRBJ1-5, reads DGGITQSPKYLFRKEGQNVTLSCEQNLNHDAMYWYRQDPGQGLRLIYYSQIVNDFQKGDIAEGYSVSREKKESFPLTVTSAQKNPTAFYLCASSMDRDQPQHFGDGTRLSIL.

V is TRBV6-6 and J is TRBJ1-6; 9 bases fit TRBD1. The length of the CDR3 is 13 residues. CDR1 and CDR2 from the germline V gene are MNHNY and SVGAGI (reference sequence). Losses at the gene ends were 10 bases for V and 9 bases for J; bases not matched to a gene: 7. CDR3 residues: CATGTGKTSPLHF. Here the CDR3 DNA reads TGTGCCACCGGGACAGGGAAGACTTCACCCCTCCACTTT.

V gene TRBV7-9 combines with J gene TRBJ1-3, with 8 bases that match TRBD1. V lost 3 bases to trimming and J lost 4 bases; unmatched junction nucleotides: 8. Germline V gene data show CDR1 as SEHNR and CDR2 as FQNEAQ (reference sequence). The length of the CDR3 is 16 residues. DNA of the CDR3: TGTGCCAGCAGCTTCGGACAGGGCGGGCCCGGAAACACCATATATTTT. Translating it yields CASSFGQGGPGNTIYF. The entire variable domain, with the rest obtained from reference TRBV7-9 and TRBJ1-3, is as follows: DTGVSQNPRHKITKRGQNVTFRCDPISEHNRLYWYRQTLGQGPEFLTYFQNEAQLEKSRLLSDRFSAERPKGSFSTLEIQRTEQGDSAMYLCASSFGQGGPGNTIYFGEGSWLTVV.

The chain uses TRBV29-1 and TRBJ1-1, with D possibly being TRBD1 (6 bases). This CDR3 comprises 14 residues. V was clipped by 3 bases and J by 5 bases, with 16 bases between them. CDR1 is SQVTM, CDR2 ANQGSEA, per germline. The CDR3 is CSVEGALGRTEAFF. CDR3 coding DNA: TGCAGCGTTGAGGGGGCCCTAGGGCGAACTGAAGCTTTCTTT.

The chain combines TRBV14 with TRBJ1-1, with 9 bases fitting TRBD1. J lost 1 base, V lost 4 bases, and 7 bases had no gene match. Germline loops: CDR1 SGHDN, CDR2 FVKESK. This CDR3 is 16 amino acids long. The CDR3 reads CASSPHRGRANTEAFF. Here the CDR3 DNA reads TGTGCCAGCAGCCCTCACAGGGGGCGAGCGAACACTGAAGCTTTCTTT.

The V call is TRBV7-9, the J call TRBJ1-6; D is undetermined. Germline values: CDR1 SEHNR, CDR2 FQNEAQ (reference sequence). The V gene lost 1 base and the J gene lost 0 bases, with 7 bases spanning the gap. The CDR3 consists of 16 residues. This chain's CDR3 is CASSLEESSYNSPLHF. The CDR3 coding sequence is TGTGCCAGCAGCTTAGAAGAGAGCTCCTATAATTCACCCCTCCACTTT.

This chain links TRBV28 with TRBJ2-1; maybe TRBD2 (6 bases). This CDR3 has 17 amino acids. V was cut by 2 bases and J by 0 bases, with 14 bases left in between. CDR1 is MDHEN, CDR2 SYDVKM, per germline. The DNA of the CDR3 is TGTGCCAGCAGTTTAAATCGTGGGAGGAGCTCCTACAATGAGCAGTTCTTC. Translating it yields CASSLNRGRSSYNEQFF.

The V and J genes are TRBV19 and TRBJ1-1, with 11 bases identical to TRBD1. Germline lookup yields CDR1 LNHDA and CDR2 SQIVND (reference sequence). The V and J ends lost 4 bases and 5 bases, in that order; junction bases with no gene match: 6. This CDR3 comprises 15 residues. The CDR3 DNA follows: TGTGCCAGTAGTACATTGGGACAGGGGGGTACTGAAGCTTTCTTT. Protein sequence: CASSTLGQGGTEAFF. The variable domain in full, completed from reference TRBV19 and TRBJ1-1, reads DGGITQSPKYLFRKEGQNVTLSCEQNLNHDAMYWYRQDPGQGLRLIYYSQIVNDFQKGDIAEGYSVSREKKESFPLTVTSAQKNPTAFYLCASSTLGQGGTEAFFGQGTRLTVV.

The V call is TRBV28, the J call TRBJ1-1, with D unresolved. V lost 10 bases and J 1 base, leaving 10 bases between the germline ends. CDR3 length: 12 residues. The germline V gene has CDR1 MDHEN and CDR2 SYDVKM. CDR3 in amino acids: CAILRENTEAFF. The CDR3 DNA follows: TGTGCCATTCTAAGAGAGAACACTGAAGCTTTCTTT. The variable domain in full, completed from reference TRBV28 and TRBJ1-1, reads DVKVTQSSRYLVKRTGEKVFLECVQDMDHENMFWYRQDPGLGLRLIYFSYDVKMKEKGDIPEGYSVSREKKERFSLILESASTNQTSMYLCAILRENTEAFFGQGTRLTVV.

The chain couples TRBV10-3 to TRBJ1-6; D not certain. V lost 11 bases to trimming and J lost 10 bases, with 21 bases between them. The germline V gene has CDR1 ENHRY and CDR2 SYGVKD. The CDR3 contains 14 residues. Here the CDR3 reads CALREARPSSPLHF. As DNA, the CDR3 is TGTGCCCTCCGGGAGGCCAGACCCAGCTCACCCCTCCACTTT.

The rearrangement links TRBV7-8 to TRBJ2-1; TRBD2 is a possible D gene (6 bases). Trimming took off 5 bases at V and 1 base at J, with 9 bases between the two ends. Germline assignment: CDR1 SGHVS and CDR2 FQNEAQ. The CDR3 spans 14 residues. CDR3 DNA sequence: TGTGCCAGCAGCCTAGGAGGGTCCTACAATGAGCAGTTCTTC. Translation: CASSLGGSYNEQFF.

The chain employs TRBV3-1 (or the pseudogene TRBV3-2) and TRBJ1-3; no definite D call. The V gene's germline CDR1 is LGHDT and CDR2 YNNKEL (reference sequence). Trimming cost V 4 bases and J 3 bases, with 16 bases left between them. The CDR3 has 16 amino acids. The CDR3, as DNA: TGTGCCAGCAGCCCGCGGGGAGGGTCGGTTGGAAACACCATATATTTT. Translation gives CASSPRGGSVGNTIYF.

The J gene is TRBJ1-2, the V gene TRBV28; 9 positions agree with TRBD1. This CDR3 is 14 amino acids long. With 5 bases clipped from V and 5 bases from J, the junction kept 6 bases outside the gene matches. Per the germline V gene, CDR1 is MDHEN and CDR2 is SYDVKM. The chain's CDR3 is CASSNTGGGYGYTF. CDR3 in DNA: TGTGCCAGCAGTAACACAGGGGGCGGTTATGGCTACACCTTC.

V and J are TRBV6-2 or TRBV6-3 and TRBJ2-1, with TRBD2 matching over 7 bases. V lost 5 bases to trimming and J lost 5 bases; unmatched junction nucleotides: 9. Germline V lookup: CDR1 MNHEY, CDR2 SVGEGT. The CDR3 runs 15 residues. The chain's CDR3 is CASSVRDYEHNEQFF. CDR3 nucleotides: TGTGCCAGCAGTGTCCGGGACTACGAACACAATGAGCAGTTCTTC.

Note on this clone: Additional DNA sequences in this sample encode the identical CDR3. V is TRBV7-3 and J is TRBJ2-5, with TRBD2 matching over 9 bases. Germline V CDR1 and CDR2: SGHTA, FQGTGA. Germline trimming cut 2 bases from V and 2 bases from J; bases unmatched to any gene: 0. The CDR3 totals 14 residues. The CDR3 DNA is TGTGCCAGCAGCTTAGCGGGGGGGCAAGAGACCCAGTACTTC. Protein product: CASSLAGGQETQYF.

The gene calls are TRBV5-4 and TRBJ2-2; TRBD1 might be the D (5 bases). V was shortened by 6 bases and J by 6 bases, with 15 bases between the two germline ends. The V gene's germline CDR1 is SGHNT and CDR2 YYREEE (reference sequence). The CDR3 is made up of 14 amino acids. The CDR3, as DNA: TGTGCCAGCACAGGGCAGGACGGGTCCGGGGAGCTGTTTTTT. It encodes CASTGQDGSGELFF. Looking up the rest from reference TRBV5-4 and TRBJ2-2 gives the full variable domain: ETGVTQSPTHLIKTRGQQVTLRCSSQSGHNTVSWYQQALGQGPQFIFQYYREEENGRGNFPPRFSGLQFPNYSSELNVNALELDDSALYLCASTGQDGSGELFFGEGSRLTVL.

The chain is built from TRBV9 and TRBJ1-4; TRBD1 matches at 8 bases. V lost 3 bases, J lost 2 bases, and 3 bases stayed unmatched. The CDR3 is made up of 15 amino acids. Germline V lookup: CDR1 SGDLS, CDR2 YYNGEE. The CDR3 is CASSATGGTNEKLFF. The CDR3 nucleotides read TGTGCCAGCAGCGCCACAGGGGGGACTAATGAAAAACTGTTTTTT. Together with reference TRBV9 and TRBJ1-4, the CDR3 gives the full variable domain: DSGVTQTPKHLITATGQRVTLRCSPRSGDLSVYWYQQSLDQGLQFLIQYYNGEERAKGNILERFSAQQFPDLHSELNLSSLELGDSALYFCASSATGGTNEKLFFGSGTQLSVL.

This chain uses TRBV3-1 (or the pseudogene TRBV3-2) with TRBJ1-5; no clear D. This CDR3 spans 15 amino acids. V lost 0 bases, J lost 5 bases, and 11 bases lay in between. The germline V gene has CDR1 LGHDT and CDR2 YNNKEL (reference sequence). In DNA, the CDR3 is TGTGCCAGCAGCCAAGACACAACGTCGCATCAGCCCCAGCATTTT. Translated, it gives CASSQDTTSHQPQHF.

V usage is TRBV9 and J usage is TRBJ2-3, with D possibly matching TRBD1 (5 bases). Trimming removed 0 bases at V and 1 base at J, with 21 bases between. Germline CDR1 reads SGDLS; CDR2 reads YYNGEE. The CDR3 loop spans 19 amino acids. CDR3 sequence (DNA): TGTGCCAGCAGCGTAGGATTGGGCAGGGTGAGACCAGGCACAGATACGCAGTATTTT. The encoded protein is CASSVGLGRVRPGTDTQYF.

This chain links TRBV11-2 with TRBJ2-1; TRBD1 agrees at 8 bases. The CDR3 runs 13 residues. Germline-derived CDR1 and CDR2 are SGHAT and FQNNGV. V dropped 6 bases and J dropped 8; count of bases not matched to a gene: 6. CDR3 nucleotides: TGTGCCAGCAGGAGGACAGGGTTACATGAGCAGTTCTTC. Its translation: CASRRTGLHEQFF.

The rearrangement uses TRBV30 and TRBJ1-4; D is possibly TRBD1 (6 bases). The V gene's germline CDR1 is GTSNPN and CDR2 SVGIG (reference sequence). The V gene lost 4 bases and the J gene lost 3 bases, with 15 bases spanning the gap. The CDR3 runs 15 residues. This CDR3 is CAWTPLGQSNEKLFF. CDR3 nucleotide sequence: TGTGCCTGGACCCCCTTAGGACAGTCTAATGAAAAACTGTTTTTT.

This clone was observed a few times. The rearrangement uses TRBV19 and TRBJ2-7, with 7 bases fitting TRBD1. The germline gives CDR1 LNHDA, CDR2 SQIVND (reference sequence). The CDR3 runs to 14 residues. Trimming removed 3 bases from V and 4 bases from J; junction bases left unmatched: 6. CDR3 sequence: CASSIGQGEYEQYF. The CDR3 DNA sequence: TGTGCCAGTAGTATTGGGCAGGGGGAATACGAGCAGTACTTC.

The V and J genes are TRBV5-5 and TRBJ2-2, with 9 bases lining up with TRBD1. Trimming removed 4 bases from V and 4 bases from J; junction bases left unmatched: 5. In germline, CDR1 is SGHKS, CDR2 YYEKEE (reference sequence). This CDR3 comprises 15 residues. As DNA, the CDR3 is TGTGCCAGCAGCCAGGGACAGGGAATCACCGGGGAGCTGTTTTTT. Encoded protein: CASSQGQGITGELFF.